This T cell receptor beta chain is from a study of shared clonotypes between healthy human individuals. Study as a whole: CD8 memory received one plate per donor, CD8 naive two, CD4 memory three and CD4 naive three. Study-wide findings and caveats: In a few donors, around 5% of naive CD4 clonotypes appeared in common. Larger richness was generally estimated for naive than memory subsets.

Among the donors, all were Caucasian adults who lived in Nashville, Tennessee. Germline V gene data show CDR1 as SGHTA and CDR2 as FQGTGA. Trimming shortened V by 0 bases and J by 6 bases, and 11 bases separated the two germline ends. The CDR3 has 14 amino acids. The assay was immunoSEQ multiplex PCR, and TCRdb's table has in-frame clones only and misses some. The table has a few million clones, roughly 92% seen once. On this clone: The antigen is undetermined.

The sequenced material came from naive CD4+ T cells sorted from blood. Subset meaning: CD45RA+ positively selected. This chain connects TRBV7-3 to TRBJ1-1, with unresolved D. This clonotype was obtained from a man younger than 30 in good health. CDR3 protein: CASSLTFRGPEAFF. In DNA form, the CDR3 reads TGTGCCAGCAGCTTAACGTTTAGAGGCCCTGAAGCTTTCTTT.